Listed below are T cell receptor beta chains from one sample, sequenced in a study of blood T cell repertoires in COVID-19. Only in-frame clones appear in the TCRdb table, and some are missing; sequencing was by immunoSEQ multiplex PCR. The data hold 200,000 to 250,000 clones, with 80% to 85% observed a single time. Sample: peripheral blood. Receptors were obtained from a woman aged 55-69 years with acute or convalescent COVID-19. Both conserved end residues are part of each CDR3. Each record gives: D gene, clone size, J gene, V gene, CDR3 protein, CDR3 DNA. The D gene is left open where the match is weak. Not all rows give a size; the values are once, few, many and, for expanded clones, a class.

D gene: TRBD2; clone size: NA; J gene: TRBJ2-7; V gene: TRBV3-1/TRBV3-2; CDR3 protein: CASSQGMGLASSYEQYF; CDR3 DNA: TGTGCCAGCAGCCAAGGAATGGGACTAGCTTCCTCCTACGAGCAGTACTTC
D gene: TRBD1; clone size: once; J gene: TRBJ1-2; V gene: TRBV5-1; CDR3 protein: CASSLGTGTLYGYTF; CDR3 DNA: TGCGCCAGCAGCTTGGGGACAGGGACCCTCTATGGCTACACCTTC
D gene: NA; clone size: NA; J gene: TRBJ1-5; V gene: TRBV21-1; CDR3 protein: CASSKVTGSLGRNQPQHF; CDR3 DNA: TGTGCCAGCAGCAAAGTTACAGGGAGTTTAGGGCGCAATCAGCCCCAGCATTTT
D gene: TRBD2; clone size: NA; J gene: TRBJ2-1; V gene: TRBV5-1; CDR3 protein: CASSLGLAGARHLEQFF; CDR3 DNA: TGCGCCAGCAGCTTGGGACTAGCGGGGGCCCGACACCTTGAGCAGTTCTTC
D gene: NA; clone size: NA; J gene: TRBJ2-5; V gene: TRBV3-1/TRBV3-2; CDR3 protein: CASSQDGLETQYF; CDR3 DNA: TGTGCCAGCAGCCAAGATGGACTGGAGACCCAGTACTTC
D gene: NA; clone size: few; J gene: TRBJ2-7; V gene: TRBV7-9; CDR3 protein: CASSFPPSQEQYF; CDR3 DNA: TGTGCCAGCAGCTTCCCCCCTAGCCAGGAGCAGTACTTC
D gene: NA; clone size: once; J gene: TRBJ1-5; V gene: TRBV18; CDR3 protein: CATSWTENQPQHF; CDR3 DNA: TGTGCCACCTCCTGGACAGAAAATCAGCCCCAGCATTTT
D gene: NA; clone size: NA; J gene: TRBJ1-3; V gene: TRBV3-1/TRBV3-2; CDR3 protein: CASSLTDSSGNTIYF; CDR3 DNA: TGTGCCAGCAGCCTAACTGACAGCTCTGGAAACACCATATATTTT
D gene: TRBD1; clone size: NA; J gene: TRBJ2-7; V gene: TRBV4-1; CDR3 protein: CASSPRTGFSYEQYF; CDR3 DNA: TGCGCCAGCAGCCCCCGGACAGGGTTTAGCTACGAGCAGTACTTC
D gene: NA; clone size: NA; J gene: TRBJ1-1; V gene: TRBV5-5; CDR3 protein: CASSLGRLNTEAFF; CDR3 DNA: TGTGCCAGCAGCTTGGGGCGGCTGAACACTGAAGCTTTCTTT
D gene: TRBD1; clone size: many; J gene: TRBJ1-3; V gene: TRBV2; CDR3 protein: CASSGRPTGGGNTIYF; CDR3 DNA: TGTGCCAGCAGTGGACGCCCGACAGGGGGCGGAAACACCATATATTTT
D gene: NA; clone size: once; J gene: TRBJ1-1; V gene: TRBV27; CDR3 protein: CASSQRQTVTEAFF; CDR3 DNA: TGTGCCAGCAGCCAAAGACAGACAGTCACTGAAGCTTTCTTT